One and the same sample provided the 11 T cell receptor beta chains below, sequenced in a study of OX40 agonist ivuxolimab in advanced cancers. Here immunoSEQ multiplex PCR was the method, and the copy in TCRdb shows in-frame clones only, minus some. The sample consists of around 80,000 clones, around 90% of them appearing once. The source material was CD4+ or CD8+ T cells sorted from blood, sampled in a trial of the OX40 agonist ivuxolimab. The source is an adult with an advanced solid tumor such as melanoma, head and neck, liver or kidney cancer.

This chain connects TRBV14 to TRBJ1-4; a weak D match, TRBD1 (5 bases). Germline V gene lookup returns CDR1 SGHDN and CDR2 FVKESK. The V end lost 4 bases, the J end lost 0 bases, and 9 bases lay between the germline ends. The CDR3 contains 15 residues. CDR3 nucleotide sequence: TGTGCCAGCAGCCTATGGACAACAACTAATGAAAAACTGTTTTTT. This sequence encodes CASSLWTTTNEKLFF.

The chain recombines TRBV18 with TRBJ2-1; D may match TRBD1 or TRBD2 (5 bases each). Trimming shortened V by 2 bases and J by 9 bases, and 8 bases separated the two germline ends. CDR3 length equals 12 residues. Looked up from germline, CDR1 is KGHSH and CDR2 is LQKENI. The CDR3 nucleotides read TGTGCCAGCTCACCAACGGGGACTGAGCAGTTCTTC. This translates into CASSPTGTEQFF.

This clone was detected only a few times. The rearrangement links TRBV7-9 to TRBJ2-1; no firm D call. CDR3 length equals 14 residues. CDR1 is SEHNR, CDR2 FQNEAQ, per germline (reference sequence). With 5 bases removed from V and 9 bases from J, the gap between germline ends came to 17 bases. CDR3 DNA sequence: TGTGCCAGCAGCATTCCTGTTCCCTTGGCTGAGCAGTTCTTC. Encoded protein: CASSIPVPLAEQFF.

The V gene is TRBV11-3, the J gene TRBJ2-1, with 7 positions matching TRBD2. V gave up 3 bases and J gave up 0 bases; unmatched junction bases: 5. This CDR3 comprises 16 residues. CDR1 is SGHNT and CDR2 is YENEEA in the germline V gene. CDR3 coding DNA: TGTGCCAGCAGCTTCAGGCGGGGGAGCTCCTACAATGAGCAGTTCTTC. It codes for CASSFRRGSSYNEQFF.

The V and J genes are TRBV4-1 and TRBJ1-3; possibly TRBD1 for D (5 bases). V was trimmed by 4 bases and J by 4 bases, leaving 14 bases between them. The CDR3 runs to 15 residues. The germline CDR1 and CDR2 sequences are MGHRA and YSYEKL. The CDR3 DNA is TGCGCCAGCAGCCCTCGGGGGGGAGTCGGAAACACCATATATTTT. This gives the protein CASSPRGGVGNTIYF.

The rearrangement links TRBV5-4 to TRBJ1-6; D may be TRBD1 (5 bases). The V and J ends lost 1 base and 8 bases respectively, with 10 bases between them. Looked up from germline, CDR1 is SGHNT and CDR2 is YYREEE (reference sequence). This CDR3 has 14 residues. The CDR3 region has the DNA TGTGCCAGCAGCTTGAGAGTGGGGGATTCACCCCTCCACTTT. Translated: CASSLRVGDSPLHF.

The genes are TRBV5-6 and TRBJ2-4, with a weak D call TRBD2 (5 bases). The CDR3 extends over 17 amino acids. V was pared by 0 bases and J by 6 bases, with 19 bases between. Germline V lookup: CDR1 SGHDT, CDR2 YYEEEE. DNA for the CDR3: TGTGCCAGCAGCTTGGGGTGGGAGAGTCCCTCTGGAAACATTCAGTACTTC. The encoded protein is CASSLGWESPSGNIQYF.

The CDR3: CASRMDRGDYTF. The CDR3, as DNA: TGTGCCAGCAGAATGGACAGGGGGGACTACACCTTC. The genes are TRBV28 and TRBJ1-2; TRBD1 agrees at 10 bases. The CDR3 runs to 12 residues. Germline assignment: CDR1 MDHEN and CDR2 SYDVKM. The J segment lost 10 bases and the V segment lost 6 bases, leaving 5 bases of the junction unmatched.

The chain recombines TRBV7-9 with TRBJ2-5; tentative D call: TRBD2 (5 bases). From germline, CDR1 is SEHNR and CDR2 FQNEAQ (reference sequence). V shed 8 bases and J shed 5 bases, with 18 bases lying between them. The length of the CDR3 is 14 residues. The CDR3 loop is CASSFRERGETQYF. The CDR3, as DNA: TGTGCCAGCTCCTTTCGAGAGAGAGGGGAGACCCAGTACTTC.

The V gene is TRBV7-9, the J gene TRBJ2-1; a weak D match, TRBD2 (5 bases). V lost 3 bases to trimming and J lost 7 bases, with 13 bases between them. The CDR3 runs to 14 residues. Germline CDR1 and CDR2: SEHNR and FQNEAQ (reference sequence). DNA for the CDR3: TGTGCCAGCAGCTTTGGACTGGCCAAAAATGAGCAGTTCTTC. This codes for CASSFGLAKNEQFF.

J is TRBJ2-7 and V is TRBV6-5; D not resolved. This CDR3 has 13 residues. Trimming pared 6 bases from V and 0 bases from J, leaving 9 bases between. Germline CDR1 and CDR2: MNHEY and SVGAGI. This CDR3 is CASRKIHSYEQYF. CDR3 bases: TGTGCCAGCAGAAAGATTCACTCCTACGAGCAGTACTTC.